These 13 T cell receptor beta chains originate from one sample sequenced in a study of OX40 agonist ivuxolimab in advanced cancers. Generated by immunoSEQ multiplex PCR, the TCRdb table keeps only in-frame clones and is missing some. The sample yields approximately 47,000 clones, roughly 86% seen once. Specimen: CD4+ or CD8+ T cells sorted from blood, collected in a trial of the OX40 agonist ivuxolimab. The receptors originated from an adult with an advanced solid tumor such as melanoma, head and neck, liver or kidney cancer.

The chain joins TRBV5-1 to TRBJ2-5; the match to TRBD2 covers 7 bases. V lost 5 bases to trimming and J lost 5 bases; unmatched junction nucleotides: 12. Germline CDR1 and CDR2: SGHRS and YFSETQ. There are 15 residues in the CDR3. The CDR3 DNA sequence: TGCGCCAGCAGGAGCGGGGCGGGAGTGTCGGAGACCCAGTACTTC. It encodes CASRSGAGVSETQYF.

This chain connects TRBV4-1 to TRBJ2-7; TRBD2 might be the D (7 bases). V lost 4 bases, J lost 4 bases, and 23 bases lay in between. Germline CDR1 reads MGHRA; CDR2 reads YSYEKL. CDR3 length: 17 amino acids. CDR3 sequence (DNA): TGCGCCAGCAGCCCCCCCCTGAGGGGGGGGCGGCTTTACGAGCAGTACTTC. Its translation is CASSPPLRGGRLYEQYF.

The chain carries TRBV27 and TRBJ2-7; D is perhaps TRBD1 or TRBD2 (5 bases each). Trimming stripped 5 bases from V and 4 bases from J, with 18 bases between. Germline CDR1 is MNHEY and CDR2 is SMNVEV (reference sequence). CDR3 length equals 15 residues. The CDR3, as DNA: TGTGCCAGCAGTCTTACGGGACGGATTCGTTACGAGCAGTACTTC. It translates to CASSLTGRIRYEQYF.

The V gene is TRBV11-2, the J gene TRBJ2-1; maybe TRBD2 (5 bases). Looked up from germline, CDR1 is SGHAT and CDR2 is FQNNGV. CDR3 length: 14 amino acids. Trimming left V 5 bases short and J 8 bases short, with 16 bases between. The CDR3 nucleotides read TGTGCCAGCAGCACCCGAACTAGTTTAGATGAGCAGTTCTTC. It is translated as CASSTRTSLDEQFF.

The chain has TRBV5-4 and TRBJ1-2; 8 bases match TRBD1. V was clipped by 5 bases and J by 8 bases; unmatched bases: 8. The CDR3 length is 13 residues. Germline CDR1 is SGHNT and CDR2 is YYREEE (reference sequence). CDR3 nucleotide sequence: TGTGCCAGCAGGTCCGGGACAGGTAACGGCTACACCTTC. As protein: CASRSGTGNGYTF.

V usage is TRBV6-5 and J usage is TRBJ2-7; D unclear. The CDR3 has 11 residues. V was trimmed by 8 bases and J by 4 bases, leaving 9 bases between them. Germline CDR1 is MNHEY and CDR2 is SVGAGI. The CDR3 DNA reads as TGTGCCAGCGGCTCCTTATACGAGCAGTACTTC. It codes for CASGSLYEQYF.

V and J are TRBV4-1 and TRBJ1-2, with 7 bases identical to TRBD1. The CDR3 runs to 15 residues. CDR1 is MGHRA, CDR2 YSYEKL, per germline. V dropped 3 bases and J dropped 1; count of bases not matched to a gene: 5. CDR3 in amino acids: CASSQSGTVNYGYTF. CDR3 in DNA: TGCGCCAGCAGCCAGTCCGGGACAGTTAACTATGGCTACACCTTC.

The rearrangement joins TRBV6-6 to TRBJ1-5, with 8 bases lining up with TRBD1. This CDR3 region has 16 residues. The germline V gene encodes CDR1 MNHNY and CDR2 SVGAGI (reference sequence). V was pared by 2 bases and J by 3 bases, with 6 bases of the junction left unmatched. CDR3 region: CASSYNRDRSNQPQHF. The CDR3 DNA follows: TGTGCCAGCAGTTACAACCGGGACAGGTCCAATCAGCCCCAGCATTTT.

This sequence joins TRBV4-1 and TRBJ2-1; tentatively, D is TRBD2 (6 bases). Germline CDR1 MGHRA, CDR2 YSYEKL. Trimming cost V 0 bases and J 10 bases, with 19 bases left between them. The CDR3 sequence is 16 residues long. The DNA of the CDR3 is TGCGCCAGCAGCCAAGAGGGCGGGAACCATGTTATCGAGCAGTTCTTC. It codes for CASSQEGGNHVIEQFF.

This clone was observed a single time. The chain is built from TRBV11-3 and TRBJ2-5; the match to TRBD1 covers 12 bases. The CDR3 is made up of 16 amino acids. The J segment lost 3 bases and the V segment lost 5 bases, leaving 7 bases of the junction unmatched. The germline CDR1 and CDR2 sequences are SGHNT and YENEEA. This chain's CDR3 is CASSVGTGGSEETQYF. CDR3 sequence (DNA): TGTGCCAGCAGCGTAGGGACAGGGGGCTCGGAAGAGACCCAGTACTTC. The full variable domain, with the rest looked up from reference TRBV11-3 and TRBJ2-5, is EAGVVQSPRYKIIEKKQPVAFWCNPISGHNTLYWYLQNLGQGPELLIRYENEEAVDDSQLPKDRFSAERLKGVDSTLKIQPAELGDSAVYLCASSVGTGGSEETQYFGPGTRLLVL.

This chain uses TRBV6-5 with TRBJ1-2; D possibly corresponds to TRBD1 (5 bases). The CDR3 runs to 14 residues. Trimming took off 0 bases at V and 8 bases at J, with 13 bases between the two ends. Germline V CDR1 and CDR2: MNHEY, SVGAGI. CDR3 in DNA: TGTGCCAGCAGTTACTCCGGGACTCGGGGAGGCTACACCTTC. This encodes CASSYSGTRGGYTF.

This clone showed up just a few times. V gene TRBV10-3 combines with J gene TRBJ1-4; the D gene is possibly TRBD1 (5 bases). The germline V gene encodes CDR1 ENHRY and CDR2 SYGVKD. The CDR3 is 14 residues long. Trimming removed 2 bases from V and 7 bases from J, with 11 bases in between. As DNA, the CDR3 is TGTGCCATCAGTGAGCCGAATGGGGGTGAAAAACTGTTTTTT. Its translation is CAISEPNGGEKLFF.

The CDR3 spells CSVALPGAEQYF. CDR3 DNA sequence: TGCAGCGTTGCCCTCCCGGGGGCCGAGCAGTACTTC. The chain employs TRBV29-1 and TRBJ2-7, with D tentatively TRBD1 or TRBD2 (6 bases each). V was clipped by 4 bases and J by 6 bases, with 13 bases between them. The CDR3 loop spans 12 amino acids. Germline values: CDR1 SQVTM, CDR2 ANQGSEA.